Below, 8 T cell receptor beta chains from the same sample are listed, as sequenced in a study of blood T cell repertoires in COVID-19 (dated by TCRdb to 2020 to 2021). Library preparation was by the immunoSEQ multiplex PCR assay. Held by TCRdb, this immuneACCESS table contains in-frame sequences only and omits some clones. Under half of the omission traces to an unresolved V gene where checked; the cause of the rest is unknown. A total of around 250,000 clones appear in this sample, approximately 88% of them only once. The top ten hold roughly 10% of the sample. The material sequenced was peripheral blood. The origin of the receptors is a woman in her seventies with COVID-19, enrolled during active disease.

The V call is TRBV7-2, the J call TRBJ1-5, with D unclear. This CDR3 is built from 15 residues. Germline V CDR1 and CDR2: SGHTA, FQGNSA. Deletions cut 2 bases from V and 4 bases from J, with 12 bases between. CDR3 protein: CASSLNMGRNQPQHF. The CDR3 DNA reads TGTGCCAGCAGCTTAAACATGGGGAGGAATCAGCCCCAGCATTTT.

This clone has just one count. The rearrangement links TRBV9 to TRBJ2-1; 7 bases align to TRBD1. CDR3 length equals 16 residues. The V gene's germline CDR1 is SGDLS and CDR2 YYNGEE. Trimming took 0 bases from V and 7 from J; bases not matched to a gene: 10. Here the CDR3 DNA reads TGTGCCAGCAGCGTAGGATCCGACAGGGCGGAAAATGAGCAGTTCTTC. Amino acid sequence: CASSVGSDRAENEQFF.

CDR3 sequence: CASSLFDRYNEQFF. Here the CDR3 DNA reads TGTGCCAGCAGTTTATTTGACAGATACAATGAGCAGTTCTTC. The rearrangement links TRBV27 to TRBJ2-1; perhaps TRBD1 as D (5 bases). V gave up 1 base and J gave up 4 bases, with 8 bases separating them. Germline-derived CDR1 and CDR2 are MNHEY and SMNVEV (reference sequence). The CDR3 has 14 residues.

V is TRBV5-1 and J is TRBJ2-1; D is uncertain. Per germline, CDR1 SGHRS and CDR2 YFSETQ. This CDR3 is 13 amino acids long. V was clipped by 3 bases and J by 4 bases, with 8 bases between them. The CDR3 DNA reads TGCGCCAGCAGCTCCCCGGGTTACAATGAGCAGTTCTTC. Its protein is CASSSPGYNEQFF. Full variable domain (remainder filled in from reference TRBV5-1 and TRBJ2-1): KAGVTQTPRYLIKTRGQQVTLSCSPISGHRSVSWYQQTPGQGLQFLFEYFSETQRNKGNFPGRFSGRQFSNSRSEMNVSTLELGDSALYLCASSSPGYNEQFFGPGTRLTVL.

The DNA of the CDR3 is TGTGCCAGCAGTTTGGGCGAAGCTTTGAACACTGAAGCTTTCTTT. The encoded protein is CASSLGEALNTEAFF. V usage is TRBV27 and J usage is TRBJ1-1; D is undetermined. The germline V gene encodes CDR1 MNHEY and CDR2 SMNVEV (reference sequence). Trimming removed 3 bases at V and 0 bases at J, with 11 bases between. The CDR3 is 15 amino acids.

The chain has TRBV6-5 and TRBJ2-3, with no clear D. The CDR3 has 12 amino acids. V was pared by 5 bases and J by 5 bases, with 8 bases between. Germline CDR1 MNHEY, CDR2 SVGAGI. The CDR3 coding sequence is TGTGCCAGCAGTCCCCTCGGAGATACGCAGTATTTT. It specifies CASSPLGDTQYF.

The chain uses TRBV2 and TRBJ1-1; D uncertain. Germline V gene data show CDR1 as SNHLY and CDR2 as FYNNEI. This CDR3 has 14 amino acids. V was shortened by 4 bases and J by 3 bases, with 12 bases between the two germline ends. The CDR3 region has the DNA TGTGCCAGCAGTGTGCGGGCCGGTGACACTGAAGCTTTCTTT. Amino acid sequence: CASSVRAGDTEAFF.

This chain uses TRBV19 with TRBJ2-7, with a possible D match to TRBD2 (9 bases). Trimming pared 6 bases from V and 1 base from J, leaving 25 bases between. This CDR3 has 18 residues. Germline values: CDR1 LNHDA, CDR2 SQIVND (reference sequence). DNA for the CDR3: TGTGCCAGTAGCCCTGACAGGGGCACTAGCGGGTATTCCTACGAGCAGTACTTC. As protein: CASSPDRGTSGYSYEQYF. The full variable domain, completed using reference TRBV19 and TRBJ2-7, is DGGITQSPKYLFRKEGQNVTLSCEQNLNHDAMYWYRQDPGQGLRLIYYSQIVNDFQKGDIAEGYSVSREKKESFPLTVTSAQKNPTAFYLCASSPDRGTSGYSYEQYFGPGTRLTVT.